Shown below are 5 T cell receptor beta chains from a single sample sequenced in a study of T cells in Graves' hyperthyroidism and ophthalmopathy. From RNA transcripts, TCR beta CDR3 regions were amplified. With the HTBI primer set, the TCR CDR3 went through a first round of RT-PCR. TCRdb itself ran the multiplex PCR reads through MiXCR, one entry per CDR3 protein. The table lists 650,000 to 800,000 distinct CDR3 sequences, just under 45% of them singletons. The sample comprised peripheral blood or thyroid tissue (not recorded which). The receptors here all came from an adult man with Graves' disease, either hyperthyroidism or ophthalmopathy (not recorded which).

The chain has TRBV29-1 and TRBJ2-7, with 7 bases identical to TRBD2. The CDR3 extends over 12 amino acids. The germline V gene encodes CDR1 SQVTM and CDR2 ANQGSEA. The junction had 2 bases not matched to a gene; V was cut back by 4 bases and J by 2 bases. CDR3 region: CSVAGRAYEQYF. The CDR3, as DNA: TGCAGCGTTGCAGGGAGGGCCTACGAGCAGTACTTC.

This clonotype was counted a few times. The chain links TRBV7-9 to TRBJ1-4, with 8 bases identical to TRBD1. This CDR3 has 16 amino acids. V lost 1 base, J lost 6 bases, and 7 bases stayed unmatched. Germline V lookup: CDR1 SEHNR, CDR2 FQNEAQ (reference sequence). CDR3 loop: CASSLVRGQGHEKLFF. CDR3 nucleotides: TGTGCCAGCAGCTTAGTACGCGGACAGGGTCATGAAAAACTGTTTTTT.

The rearrangement uses TRBV29-1 and TRBJ2-5; D tentatively reads TRBD1 or TRBD2 (6 bases each). This CDR3 is 13 amino acids long. In germline, CDR1 is SQVTM, CDR2 ANQGSEA. Trimming left V 4 bases short and J 1 base short, with 10 bases between. The CDR3, as DNA: TGCAGCGTTGCGAAGGGGGGCCAAGAGACCCAGTACTTC. It yields the protein CSVAKGGQETQYF.

The J gene is TRBJ2-6, the V gene TRBV19; the D gene is possibly TRBD1 (6 bases). Germline loops: CDR1 LNHDA, CDR2 SQIVND (reference sequence). V lost 6 bases and J lost 2, with 17 bases in between. This CDR3 contains 17 residues. The CDR3: CASSSIQGEAGANVLTF. The CDR3 DNA is TGTGCCAGTAGCTCCATACAGGGAGAGGCTGGGGCCAACGTCCTGACTTTC.

The chain recombines TRBV20-1 with TRBJ1-2, with D possibly being TRBD1 (5 bases). The V gene's germline CDR1 is DFQATT and CDR2 SNEGSKA (reference sequence). This CDR3 has 14 amino acids. V lost 1 base and J lost 4, with 13 bases in between. The CDR3 loop reads CSARARELGYGYTF. CDR3 DNA: TGCAGTGCTAGAGCCAGGGAGCTTGGCTATGGCTACACCTTC.